This T cell receptor beta chain was captured by sequencing in a study of identical twins. Study-wide findings and caveats: Compared with models, monozygotic twins showed more out-of-frame TCR alpha sharing. Researchers reported excess low generation probability among twin-shared out-of-frame alpha sequences.

Germline-derived CDR1 and CDR2 are SGHRS and YFSETQ. Germline trimming cut 0 bases from V and 2 bases from J; bases unmatched to any gene: 5. The CDR3 has 16 amino acids. In this sample, this clonotype turned up many times. Its antigen remains unknown. The cDNA had a unique molecular identifier and a template-switch universal primer site. MiXCR was run by TCRdb on the 5' RACE reads, yielding one entry per CDR3 protein. The data show around 160,000 distinct CDR3 sequences, 3.5% seen once. The sample consisted of memory T cells sorted from blood. The V gene is TRBV5-1, the J gene TRBJ1-5; TRBD1 aligns across 7 bases. The clonotype was recovered from a man younger than 35 in good health. CDR3 nucleotide sequence: TGCGCCAGCAGCTTGGTGGGACAGCGGCGCAATCAGCCCCAGCATTTT. Protein: CASSLVGQRRNQPQHF.